Listed here are 13 T cell receptor beta chains from one sample, sequenced in a study of PD-L1 blockade in urothelial cancer. Time point described: peripheral blood 6 weeks after treatment start. Repertoires were generated with immunoSEQ multiplex PCR, while TCRdb's copy carries only in-frame clones and drops some. The sample has roughly 76,000 clones; 80% to 95% are singletons. Sequenced here: PBMCs, sampled around atezolizumab (anti-PD-L1) treatment. Receptor source: a woman aged 80 or over with urothelial cancer.

The chain combines TRBV4-2 with TRBJ2-3; D is ambiguous. The germline V gene has CDR1 LGHNA and CDR2 YNFKEQ. Trimming pared 0 bases from V and 9 bases from J, leaving 16 bases between. The CDR3 has 15 residues. The CDR3 here is CASSQDGSSRGTQYF. Written as DNA, the CDR3 is TGTGCCAGCAGCCAAGATGGGTCCAGTCGCGGCACGCAGTATTTT.

The V call is TRBV30, the J call TRBJ1-4; 11 nucleotides match TRBD1. Trimming at V came to 5 bases and at J to 5 bases, leaving 10 bases not matched to a gene. This CDR3 has 16 residues. Germline CDR1 is GTSNPN and CDR2 is SVGIG (reference sequence). This chain's CDR3 is CAWGGGQGVSNEKLFF. The CDR3 bases are TGTGCCTGGGGAGGGGGACAGGGGGTCTCGAATGAAAAACTGTTTTTT.

The chain is built from TRBV5-1 and TRBJ2-6; no definite D call. The CDR3 is 15 residues long. Germline loops: CDR1 SGHRS, CDR2 YFSETQ. The germline V and J ends were trimmed by 4 bases and 1 base, with 9 bases remaining between them. The CDR3 here is CASSLVESGANVLTF. The CDR3 nucleotides read TGCGCCAGCAGCCTCGTAGAATCTGGGGCCAACGTCCTGACTTTC. Full variable domain (outside the CDR3, taken from reference TRBV5-1 and TRBJ2-6): KAGVTQTPRYLIKTRGQQVTLSCSPISGHRSVSWYQQTPGQGLQFLFEYFSETQRNKGNFPGRFSGRQFSNSRSEMNVSTLELGDSALYLCASSLVESGANVLTFGAGSRLTVL.

The chain recombines TRBV30 with TRBJ2-5; 10 positions match TRBD2. With V trimmed by 5 bases and J by 2 bases, 2 bases remained unmatched. In germline, CDR1 is GTSNPN, CDR2 SVGIG (reference sequence). This CDR3 has 13 residues. The CDR3 region is CAWATSGQETQYF. CDR3 nucleotides: TGTGCCTGGGCGACTAGCGGGCAAGAGACCCAGTACTTC.

V and J are TRBV28 and TRBJ1-3; D is possibly TRBD1 (6 bases). Germline V gene sequence: CDR1 MDHEN, CDR2 SYDVKM. The CDR3 is 15 residues long. Trimming left V 7 bases short and J 4 bases short, with 17 bases between. The chain's CDR3 is CASNTSPGQGNTIYF. The DNA of the CDR3 is TGTGCCAGCAACACCTCACCCGGACAGGGAAACACCATATATTTT.

This clone was counted a single time. The gene calls are TRBV7-6 and TRBJ2-5; 11 positions match TRBD2. CDR1 and CDR2 (germline): SGHVS, FNYEAQ. This CDR3 has 18 residues. With V trimmed by 5 bases and J by 0 bases, 11 bases remained unmatched. This CDR3 is CASSRTGLAASYQETQYF. The CDR3 nucleotides are TGTGCCAGCAGCCGAACGGGACTAGCGGCCTCGTACCAAGAGACCCAGTACTTC.

The gene calls are TRBV7-9 and TRBJ2-3; 8 bases fit TRBD2. Germline trimming cut 6 bases from V and 9 bases from J; bases unmatched to any gene: 17. CDR1 SEHNR and CDR2 FQNEAQ come from the germline V gene (reference sequence). The CDR3 loop spans 16 amino acids. The CDR3 DNA reads TGTGCCAGCAGTTATTCACCGGGACTAGTCGGGTTGACGCAGTATTTT. This codes for CASSYSPGLVGLTQYF.

The chain carries TRBV19 and TRBJ1-1, with D tentatively TRBD1 (5 bases). Germline V gene sequence: CDR1 LNHDA, CDR2 SQIVND (reference sequence). The CDR3 loop spans 14 amino acids. The germline V and J ends were trimmed by 4 bases and 0 bases, with 9 bases remaining between them. DNA of the CDR3: TGTGCCAGTAGTAGGGGCCTTTTGAACACTGAAGCTTTCTTT. It codes for CASSRGLLNTEAFF.

This clone was seen a single time. The chain has TRBV7-8 and TRBJ2-7, with TRBD2 matching 8 bases. Unmatched junction bases numbered 11, after V lost 5 bases and J lost 2 bases. The CDR3 has 16 residues. The germline gives CDR1 SGHVS, CDR2 FQNEAQ. The DNA of the CDR3 is TGTGCCAGCAGCCGGGGGGGGACTACCGAACCCTACGAGCAGTACTTC. As protein: CASSRGGTTEPYEQYF.

The count of this clone is one. Relative to the germline gene, one junction end is altered; a read error may explain this. The rearrangement uses TRBV5-1 and TRBJ1-1; D is possibly TRBD1 (5 bases). The CDR3 consists of 14 residues. In germline, CDR1 is SGHRS, CDR2 YFSETQ. The CDR3 sequence: CASSLAGGNPEAFF. The CDR3 nucleotides are TGCGCCAGCAGCTTGGCCGGGGGGAACCCTGAAGCTTTCTTT.

The genes are TRBV27 and TRBJ2-1, with 15 positions matching TRBD2. J gave up 0 bases and V 5 bases, and 8 bases lay outside the gene matches. Germline V gene data show CDR1 as MNHEY and CDR2 as SMNVEV (reference sequence). The CDR3 contains 19 residues. DNA for the CDR3: TGTGCCAGCAGTAGGACTAGCGGGAGGGCCTATGGCTCCTACAATGAGCAGTTCTTC. This gives the protein CASSRTSGRAYGSYNEQFF.

The rearrangement links TRBV5-1 to TRBJ1-3; 11 bases are a match to TRBD1. This CDR3 has 18 amino acids. The trim removed 2 bases at V and 2 bases at J, leaving 9 bases unmatched. CDR1 is SGHRS, CDR2 YFSETQ, per germline. Here the CDR3 DNA reads TGCGCCAGCAGCTTAACCGGGACAGGGGGTGGGCCTGGAAACACCATATATTTT. Its protein product is CASSLTGTGGGPGNTIYF.

This clone was observed once. The chain employs TRBV11-2 and TRBJ1-1; TRBD1 aligns across 8 bases. Germline CDR1 is SGHAT and CDR2 is FQNNGV. With V trimmed by 4 bases and J by 0 bases, 4 bases remained unmatched. The CDR3 has 15 residues. The CDR3 bases are TGTGCCAGCAGCTCAGGGGGCGGGATGAACACTGAAGCTTTCTTT. This gives the protein CASSSGGGMNTEAFF.